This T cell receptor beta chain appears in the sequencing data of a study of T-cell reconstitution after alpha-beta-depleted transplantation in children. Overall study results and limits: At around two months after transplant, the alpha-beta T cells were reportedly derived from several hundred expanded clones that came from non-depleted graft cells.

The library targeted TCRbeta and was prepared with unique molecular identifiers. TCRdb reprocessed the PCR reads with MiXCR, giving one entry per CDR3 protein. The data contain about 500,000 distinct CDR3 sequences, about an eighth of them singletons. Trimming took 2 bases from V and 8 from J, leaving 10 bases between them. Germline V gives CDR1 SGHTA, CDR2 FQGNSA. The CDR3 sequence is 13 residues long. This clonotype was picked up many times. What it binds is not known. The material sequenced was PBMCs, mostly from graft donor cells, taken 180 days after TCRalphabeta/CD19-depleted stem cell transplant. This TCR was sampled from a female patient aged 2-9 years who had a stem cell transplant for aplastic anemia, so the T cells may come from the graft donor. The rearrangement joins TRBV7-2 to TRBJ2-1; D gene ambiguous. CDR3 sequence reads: CASSLLRRDEQFF. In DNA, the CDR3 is TGTGCCAGCAGCTTACTTCGTCGGGATGAGCAGTTCTTC. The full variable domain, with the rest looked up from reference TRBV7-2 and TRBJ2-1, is GAGVSQSPSNKVTEKGKDVELRCDPISGHTALYWYRQSLGQGLEFLIYFQGNSAPDKSGLPSDRFSAERTGGSVSTLTIQRTQQEDSAVYLCASSLLRRDEQFFGPGTRLTVL.